The 25 T cell receptor beta chains presented below share a single source sample, sequenced in a study of shared clonotypes between healthy human individuals. Profiling relied on immunoSEQ multiplex PCR, and the TCRdb table lists in-frame clones only, not all of them. The table has 2 million to 2.5 million clones, almost 96% seen once. What was sequenced was naive CD4+ T cells sorted from blood. Subset here: CD45RA+ positively selected. The receptor set was obtained from a young man in good health.

V gene TRBV7-3 combines with J gene TRBJ2-5; D remains unclear. Germline V lookup: CDR1 SGHTA, CDR2 FQGTGA. CDR3 length: 15 amino acids. V gave up 3 bases and J gave up 0 bases, with 11 bases separating them. CDR3 loop: CASSLDGRYQETQYF. The CDR3 DNA follows: TGTGCCAGCAGCTTGGACGGACGGTACCAAGAGACCCAGTACTTC.

Details on this clone: The DNA is left out, because the CDR3 cannot be placed on it with certainty; the CDR3 is given as TCRdb lists it. The CDR3 protein is CASSLVGTGAVKYF. The genes are TRBV5-4 and TRBJ2-7. The CDR3 length equals 14 residues, ends included. Germline values: CDR1 SGHNT, CDR2 YYREEE (reference sequence).

This clone was detected only a few times. The chain couples TRBV5-6 to TRBJ2-7; D gene ambiguous. Trimming stripped 1 base from V and 5 bases from J, with 4 bases between. CDR1 is SGHDT and CDR2 is YYEEEE in the germline V gene. CDR3 size: 11 residues. The CDR3 loop is CASSLFDEQYF. The CDR3 region has the DNA TGTGCCAGCAGCTTGTTCGACGAGCAGTACTTC.

This chain links TRBV2 with TRBJ2-6, with D perhaps TRBD1 (6 bases). The germline V gene encodes CDR1 SNHLY and CDR2 FYNNEI. V shed 10 bases and J shed 2 bases, with 9 bases lying between them. This CDR3 has 13 residues. CDR3 nucleotide sequence: TGTGCCAAAGGGGACACTGGGGCCAACGTCCTGACTTTC. Protein product: CAKGDTGANVLTF.

The J gene is TRBJ2-5, the V gene TRBV30, with TRBD2 matching 11 bases. The CDR3 runs 14 residues. Germline V gene data show CDR1 as GTSNPN and CDR2 as SVGIG (reference sequence). Trimming at V came to 3 bases and at J to 4 bases, leaving 4 bases not matched to a gene. Written as DNA, the CDR3 is TGTGCCTGGAGAGTAGCGGGGGGGCCAGAGACCCAGTACTTC. Protein product: CAWRVAGGPETQYF.

This sequence joins TRBV30 and TRBJ2-3, with 8 nucleotides matching TRBD2. Germline assignment: CDR1 GTSNPN and CDR2 SVGIG (reference sequence). V was clipped by 3 bases and J by 7 bases; unmatched bases: 3. The CDR3 spans 12 residues. CDR3 nucleotides: TGTGCCTGGAGCGGGGGGGGAAATACGCAGTATTTT. Amino acid sequence: CAWSGGGNTQYF. The full variable domain, in which reference TRBV30 and TRBJ2-3 provide the parts outside the CDR3, is SQTIHQWPATLVQPVGSPLSLECTVEGTSNPNLYWYRQAAGRGLQLLFYSVGIGQISSEVPQNLSASRPQDRQFILSSKKLLLSDSGFYLCAWSGGGNTQYFGPGTRLTVL.

This chain links TRBV29-1 with TRBJ1-4; 9 bases are a match to TRBD1. V was clipped by 7 bases and J by 7 bases; unmatched bases: 10. The germline V gene encodes CDR1 SQVTM and CDR2 ANQGSEA. The CDR3 is 14 amino acids. The CDR3 DNA is TGCAGCGCCGAGACAGGGGGGTTGGGTGAAAAACTGTTTTTT. Translating it yields CSAETGGLGEKLFF.

The V call is TRBV5-1, the J call TRBJ2-5; D is ambiguous. CDR3 size: 14 residues. The germline V gene encodes CDR1 SGHRS and CDR2 YFSETQ. V was pared by 0 bases and J by 5 bases, with 11 bases between. The CDR3 sequence: CASSLAPSVETQYF. The CDR3 nucleotides read TGCGCCAGCAGCTTGGCCCCGTCGGTGGAGACCCAGTACTTC.

A note on this clone: Other nucleotide sequences from this sample produce the same CDR3. The rearrangement uses TRBV6-6 and TRBJ2-2; D ambiguous. Trimming removed 1 base from V and 4 bases from J, with 4 bases in between. Germline CDR1 reads MNHNY; CDR2 reads SVGAGI (reference sequence). This CDR3 has 13 amino acids. The DNA for the CDR3 is TGTGCCAGCAGTTACTTGGGCACCGGGGAGCTGTTTTTT. Its protein is CASSYLGTGELFF.

This clone occurred once. The chain links TRBV20-1 to TRBJ2-7; TRBD2 agrees at 10 bases. The CDR3 is 11 residues long. The trim removed 3 bases at V and 12 bases at J, leaving 5 bases unmatched. Germline CDR1 and CDR2: DFQATT and SNEGSKA (reference sequence). CDR3 in DNA: TGCAGTGCTAGGCTAGCGGGAGTTATGTACTTC. The encoded protein is CSARLAGVMYF.

The chain combines TRBV19 with TRBJ2-3, with 9 nucleotides matching TRBD2. Looked up from germline, CDR1 is LNHDA and CDR2 is SQIVND (reference sequence). The CDR3 runs 18 residues. Losses at the gene ends were 5 bases for V and 5 bases for J; bases not matched to a gene: 17. The CDR3 region is CASSHPLRAGGPGDTQYF. DNA for the CDR3: TGTGCCAGTAGTCACCCCCTAAGGGCGGGGGGGCCAGGAGATACGCAGTATTTT.

The J gene is TRBJ2-3, the V gene TRBV9, with D unresolved. The CDR3 has 13 amino acids. Trimming took 4 bases from V and 6 from J, leaving 12 bases between them. From germline, CDR1 is SGDLS and CDR2 YYNGEE. The CDR3 protein is CASSFSVGDTQYF. CDR3 coding DNA: TGTGCCAGCAGCTTTTCGGTCGGGGATACGCAGTATTTT.

The J gene is TRBJ1-5, the V gene TRBV5-6, with TRBD1 identical over 7 bases. V trimming: 0 bases; J trimming: 5 bases; junction bases outside the gene matches: 5. This CDR3 region has 15 residues. CDR1 and CDR2 from the germline V gene are SGHDT and YYEEEE. The DNA for the CDR3 is TGTGCCAGCAGCTTGGGACAGGGTGTTTATCAGCCCCAGCATTTT. The encoded protein is CASSLGQGVYQPQHF.

V is TRBV5-4 and J is TRBJ2-2; TRBD1 matches 11 bases. This CDR3 is 17 amino acids long. CDR1 and CDR2 from the germline V gene are SGHNT and YYREEE (reference sequence). With 0 bases clipped from V and 4 bases from J, the junction kept 5 bases outside the gene matches. CDR3 sequence (DNA): TGTGCCAGCAGCTTGGCCGGGGGGACAGGGGGCACCGGGGAGCTGTTTTTT. Protein: CASSLAGGTGGTGELFF.

This clone was recorded only once. The genes are TRBV28 and TRBJ2-7; 9 bases align to TRBD1. The V and J ends lost 6 bases and 2 bases, in that order; junction bases with no gene match: 8. This CDR3 has 15 amino acids. Germline V gene data show CDR1 as MDHEN and CDR2 as SYDVKM. Here the CDR3 reads CASREPGQGPYEQYF. DNA of the CDR3: TGTGCCAGCAGGGAACCGGGACAGGGCCCCTACGAGCAGTACTTC.

Turning to this clone: Additional DNA sequences in this sample encode the identical CDR3. The V gene is TRBV10-3, the J gene TRBJ2-2; 12 nucleotides agree with TRBD1. Germline CDR1 reads ENHRY; CDR2 reads SYGVKD. The CDR3 length is 14 residues. J was trimmed by 4 bases and V by 6 bases; bases with no gene match: 0. Here the CDR3 reads CAIRGQGATGELFF. CDR3 nucleotide sequence: TGTGCCATCAGGGGACAGGGGGCCACCGGGGAGCTGTTTTTT.

The chain recombines TRBV7-9 with TRBJ2-5; D gene uncertain. V lost 5 bases and J 4 bases, leaving 17 bases between the germline ends. CDR1 is SEHNR and CDR2 is FQNEAQ in the germline V gene (reference sequence). The CDR3 is 15 residues long. For the CDR3, the DNA is TGTGCCAGCAGCGGTGGATTGGCTGGCCGAGAGACCCAGTACTTC. Translated, it gives CASSGGLAGRETQYF.

The J gene is TRBJ1-3, the V gene TRBV7-9; a weak D match, TRBD1 (5 bases). This CDR3 has 16 amino acids. The V end was cut by 4 bases, the J end by 4 bases, with 17 bases between. Germline V gene sequence: CDR1 SEHNR, CDR2 FQNEAQ (reference sequence). The CDR3 loop reads CASSSGGLQPGNTIYF. CDR3 bases: TGTGCCAGCAGCTCGGGGGGTCTACAACCAGGAAACACCATATATTTT.

V gene TRBV6-5 combines with J gene TRBJ2-1, with D perhaps TRBD2 (5 bases). CDR3 length equals 13 residues. Looked up from germline, CDR1 is MNHEY and CDR2 is SVGAGI. V was pared by 6 bases and J by 6 bases, with 12 bases between. CDR3 in amino acids: CASRSGLFNEQFF. The DNA for the CDR3 is TGTGCCAGCAGATCTGGACTCTTCAATGAGCAGTTCTTC.

This sequence joins TRBV5-8 and TRBJ2-7, with TRBD2 identical over 8 bases. The germline gives CDR1 SGHTS, CDR2 YDEGEE. The CDR3 sequence is 16 residues long. J was trimmed by 4 bases and V by 3 bases; bases with no gene match: 12. In nucleotides, the CDR3 is TGTGCCAGCAGCTGGAGGGTTGCGGGGGGAGTTTACGAGCAGTACTTC. It encodes CASSWRVAGGVYEQYF.

The chain joins TRBV6-1 to TRBJ2-7, with 12 bases fitting TRBD1. Germline V gene lookup returns CDR1 MNHNS and CDR2 SASEGT. V lost 4 bases to trimming and J lost 5 bases; unmatched junction nucleotides: 6. This CDR3 comprises 15 residues. The CDR3 DNA follows: TGTGCCAGCAGTGCCGGGACAGGGGGCAGTGACGAGCAGTACTTC. It translates to CASSAGTGGSDEQYF.

The chain has TRBV30 and TRBJ1-1, with unresolved D. V lost 6 bases to trimming and J lost 4 bases, with 18 bases between them. CDR1 is GTSNPN and CDR2 is SVGIG in the germline V gene (reference sequence). CDR3 length equals 14 residues. The DNA for the CDR3 is TGTGCCTGCCTTCTTCAAGGAAGGGTCACTGAAGCTTTCTTT. This sequence encodes CACLLQGRVTEAFF.

Remarks on this clone: The sample has other DNA sequences that encode this CDR3 too. Here the CDR3 reads CASSPGRGPYEQYF. The CDR3 DNA is TGTGCCAGCAGCCCCGGGCGGGGGCCCTACGAGCAGTACTTC. The gene calls are TRBV5-4 and TRBJ2-7; perhaps TRBD2 as D (7 bases). This CDR3 has 14 amino acids. Between the trimmed V and J ends, which lost 4 bases and 2 bases, there was a span of 13 bases. Germline CDR1 SGHNT, CDR2 YYREEE (reference sequence).

V and J are TRBV7-2 and TRBJ2-5; 9 bases are a match to TRBD2. V was clipped by 5 bases and J by 2 bases; unmatched bases: 6. The length of the CDR3 is 15 residues. CDR1 and CDR2 from the germline V gene are SGHTA and FQGNSA. In DNA, the CDR3 is TGTGCCAGCAGCCCGAGACTAGCGGTACAAGAGACCCAGTACTTC. Encoded protein: CASSPRLAVQETQYF.

This chain connects TRBV2 to TRBJ2-5, with 13 bases that match TRBD2. The J segment lost 4 bases and the V segment lost 7 bases, leaving 9 bases of the junction unmatched. Per germline, CDR1 SNHLY and CDR2 FYNNEI. CDR3 length: 16 amino acids. The DNA for the CDR3 is TGTGCCAGCAAAGGGACTAGCGGGATTACAACAGAGACCCAGTACTTC. It encodes CASKGTSGITTETQYF. Looking up the rest from reference TRBV2 and TRBJ2-5 gives the full variable domain: EPEVTQTPSHQVTQMGQEVILRCVPISNHLYFYWYRQILGQKVEFLVSFYNNEISEKSEIFDDQFSVERPDGSNFTLKIRSTKLEDSAMYFCASKGTSGITTETQYFGPGTRLLVL.